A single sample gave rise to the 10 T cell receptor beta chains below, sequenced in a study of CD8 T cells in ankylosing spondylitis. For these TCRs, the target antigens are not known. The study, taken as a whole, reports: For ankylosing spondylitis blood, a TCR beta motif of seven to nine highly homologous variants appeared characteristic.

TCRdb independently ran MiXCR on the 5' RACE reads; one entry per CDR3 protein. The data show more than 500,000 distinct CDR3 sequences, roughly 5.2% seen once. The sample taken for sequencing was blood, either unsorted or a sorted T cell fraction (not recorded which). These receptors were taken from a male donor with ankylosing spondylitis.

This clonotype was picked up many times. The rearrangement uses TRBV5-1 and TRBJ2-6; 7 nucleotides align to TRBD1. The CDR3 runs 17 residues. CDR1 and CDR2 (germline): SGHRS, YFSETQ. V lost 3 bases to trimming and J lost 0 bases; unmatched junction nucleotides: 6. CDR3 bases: TGCGCCAGCAGCTCTGACAGGGAGAGCTCTGGGGCCAACGTCCTGACTTTC. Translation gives CASSSDRESSGANVLTF.

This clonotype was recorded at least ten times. In DNA form, the CDR3 reads TGTGCCAGCAGTTACCTAACGACAGGGAGCGGGGAGCTGTTTTTT. Translated: CASSYLTTGSGELFF. V and J are TRBV6-2 or TRBV6-3 and TRBJ2-2; TRBD1 matches at 7 bases. This CDR3 spans 15 amino acids. Germline values: CDR1 MNHEY, CDR2 SVGEGT. V lost 2 bases and J lost 7; bases outside the gene matches: 7.

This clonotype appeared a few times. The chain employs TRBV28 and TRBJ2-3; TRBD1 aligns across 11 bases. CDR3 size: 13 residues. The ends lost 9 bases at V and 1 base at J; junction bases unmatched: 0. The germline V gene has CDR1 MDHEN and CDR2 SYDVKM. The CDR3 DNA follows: TGTGCCAGGGGACAGGGGGGCACAGATACGCAGTATTTT. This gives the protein CARGQGGTDTQYF.

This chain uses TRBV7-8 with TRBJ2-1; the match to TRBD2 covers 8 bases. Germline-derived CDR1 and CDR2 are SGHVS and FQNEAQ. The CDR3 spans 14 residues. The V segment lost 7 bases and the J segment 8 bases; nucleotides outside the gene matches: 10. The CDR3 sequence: CASISGRGFDEQFF. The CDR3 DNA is TGTGCCAGCATAAGCGGGAGAGGATTCGATGAGCAGTTCTTC. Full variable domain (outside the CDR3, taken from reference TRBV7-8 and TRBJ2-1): GAGVSQSPRYKVAKRGQDVALRCDPISGHVSLFWYQQALGQGPEFLTYFQNEAQLDKSGLPSDRFFAERPEGSVSTLKIQRTQQEDSAVYLCASISGRGFDEQFFGPGTRLTVL.

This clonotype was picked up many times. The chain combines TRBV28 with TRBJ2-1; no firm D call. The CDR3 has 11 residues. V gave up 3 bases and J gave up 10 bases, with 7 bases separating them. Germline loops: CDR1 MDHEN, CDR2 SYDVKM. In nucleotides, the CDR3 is TGTGCCAGCAGTTTCGAACTGGAGCAGTTCTTC. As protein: CASSFELEQFF.

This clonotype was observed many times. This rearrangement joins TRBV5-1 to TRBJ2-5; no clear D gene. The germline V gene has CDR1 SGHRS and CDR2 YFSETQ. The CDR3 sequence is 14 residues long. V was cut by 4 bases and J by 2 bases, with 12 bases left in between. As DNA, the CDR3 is TGCGCCAGCAGCGCTTCAGCTACTCAAGAGACCCAGTACTTC. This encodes CASSASATQETQYF. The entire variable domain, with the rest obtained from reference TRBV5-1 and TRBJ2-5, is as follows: KAGVTQTPRYLIKTRGQQVTLSCSPISGHRSVSWYQQTPGQGLQFLFEYFSETQRNKGNFPGRFSGRQFSNSRSEMNVSTLELGDSALYLCASSASATQETQYFGPGTRLLVL.

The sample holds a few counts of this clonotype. In nucleotides, the CDR3 is TGTGCCAGCAGTTTACGGCTAGCTGTAAAGACCCAGTACTTC. Translated: CASSLRLAVKTQYF. This rearrangement joins TRBV12-3 or TRBV12-4 to TRBJ2-5; a weak D match, TRBD2 (5 bases). V was cut by 2 bases and J by 6 bases, with 13 bases left in between. CDR3 length equals 14 residues.

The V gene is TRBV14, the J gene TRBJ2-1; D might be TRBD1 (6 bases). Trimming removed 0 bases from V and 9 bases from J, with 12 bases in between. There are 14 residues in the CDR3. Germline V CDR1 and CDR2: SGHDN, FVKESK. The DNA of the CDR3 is TGTGCCAGCAGCCAAGAATACAGGGTAGCTGAGCAGTTCTTC. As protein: CASSQEYRVAEQFF.

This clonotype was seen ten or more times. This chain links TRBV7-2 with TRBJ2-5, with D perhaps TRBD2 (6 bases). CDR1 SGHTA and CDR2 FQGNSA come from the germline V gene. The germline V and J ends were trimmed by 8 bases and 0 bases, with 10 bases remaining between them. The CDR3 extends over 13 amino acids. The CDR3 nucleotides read TGTGCCAGCGGTGGGGGGTACCAAGAGACCCAGTACTTC. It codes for CASGGGYQETQYF.

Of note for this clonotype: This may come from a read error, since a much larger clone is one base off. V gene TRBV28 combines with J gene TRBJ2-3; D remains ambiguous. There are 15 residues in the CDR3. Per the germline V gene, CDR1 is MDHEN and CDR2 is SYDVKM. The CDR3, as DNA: TGTGCCAGCACCCCCCTAAACGGTATATCAGATACGCAGTGTTTT. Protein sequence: CASTPLNGISDTQCF.